This T cell receptor beta chain derives from a study of blood T cell repertoires in COVID-19. Study-level background: The samples span acute and convalescent COVID-19 from the United States, Italy and Spain. PBMCs, B-cell-depleted T cells, or T cells provided the cDNA or gDNA that made up the material.

CDR3 length: 13 residues. Trimming shortened V by 0 bases and J by 5 bases, and 7 bases separated the two germline ends. CDR1 is KGHSH and CDR2 is LQKENI in the germline V gene. Authors' analysis steps: Amplifying reference gene primers gave estimates of nucleated cell counts. Method: immunoSEQ multiplex PCR; TCRdb's copy keeps in-frame clones and lacks some. V and J calls and clone size are given by that table; D and trimming were obtained from the DNA. Of about 160,000 clones listed, roughly 82% are singletons. Followed longitudinally, the Seattle patients had been enrolled during active infection. Specimen: peripheral blood. The receptor comes from a woman aged 40 to 49 with COVID-19, enrolled during active disease. V usage is TRBV18 and J usage is TRBJ1-2; D is ambiguous. Here the CDR3 reads CASSPPGNYGYTF. CDR3 nucleotide sequence: TGTGCCAGCTCACCACCCGGGAATTATGGCTACACCTTC.